Listed below are T cell receptor beta chains from one sample, sequenced in a study of Graves' ophthalmopathy and Graves' hyperthyroidism. Each CDR3 protein gets one entry after TCRdb re-called the multiplex PCR reads with MiXCR. The sample includes approximately 480,000 distinct CDR3 sequences, 14% of them seen just once. Sequenced sample: blood. The receptors originated from a young woman with Graves' ophthalmopathy. The CDR3 runs from the conserved cysteine through the conserved F or W. D genes are given only for firm matches. Rows may omit the clone size; those that give it use once, few, many or a size class.

J: TRBJ1-3; V: TRBV28; size: NA; D: TRBD1; CDR3: CASSLQGEDTIYF; DNA: TGTGCCAGCAGTTTACAGGGGGAGGACACCATATATTTT
J: TRBJ1-1; V: TRBV6-1; size: many; D: NA; CDR3: CASSEAPGLGTEAFF; DNA: TGTGCCAGCAGTGAAGCGCCAGGTCTCGGCACTGAAGCTTTCTTT
J: TRBJ2-2; V: TRBV6-1; size: many; D: NA; CDR3: CATHRAGYTGELFF; DNA: TGTGCCACCCACCGAGCAGGGTACACCGGGGAGCTGTTTTTT
J: TRBJ2-5; V: TRBV20-1; size: many; D: NA; CDR3: CSATIGTGSQETQYF; DNA: TGCAGTGCTACCATCGGGACTGGATCCCAAGAGACCCAGTACTTC
J: TRBJ2-7; V: TRBV6-2/TRBV6-3; size: few; D: TRBD2; CDR3: CASSYSPPAGGSYEQYF; DNA: TGTGCCAGCAGTTACTCCCCCCCAGCGGGAGGGTCCTACGAGCAGTACTTC
J: TRBJ2-7; V: TRBV5-1; size: many; D: TRBD2; CDR3: CASSYGGGGRNEQYF; DNA: TGCGCCAGCAGCTACGGTGGCGGGGGGCGGAACGAGCAGTACTTC
J: TRBJ2-2; V: TRBV28; size: many; D: TRBD2; CDR3: CASSLAGGISNTGELFF; DNA: TGTGCCAGCAGTCTAGCGGGGGGGATCTCGAACACCGGGGAGCTGTTTTTT
J: TRBJ2-7; V: TRBV7-3; size: many; D: NA; CDR3: CASSLRRASDSYEQYF; DNA: TGTGCCAGCAGCTTACGTCGGGCCTCCGACTCCTACGAGCAGTACTTC
J: TRBJ2-2; V: TRBV20-1; size: few; D: TRBD2; CDR3: CSAPGEGQSGELFF; DNA: TGCAGTGCTCCGGGGGAGGGCCAGAGCGGGGAGCTGTTTTTT
J: TRBJ2-7; V: TRBV11-3; size: NA; D: NA; CDR3: CASSLTAEQYF; DNA: TGTGCCAGCAGCTTAACGGCGGAGCAGTACTTC
J: TRBJ2-7; V: TRBV5-1; size: NA; D: NA; CDR3: CASSLAQVGFGEQYF; DNA: TGCGCCAGCAGCTTGGCCCAGGTCGGGTTCGGCGAGCAGTACTTC
J: TRBJ1-1; V: TRBV19; size: few; D: NA; CDR3: CASSKQGRNTEVFF; DNA: TGTGCCAGTAGTAAACAGGGAAGAAACACTGAAGTTTTCTTT
J: TRBJ1-5; V: TRBV28; size: few; D: NA; CDR3: CASRKGRGYQPQHF; DNA: TGTGCCAGCAGAAAAGGGCGGGGGTATCAGCCCCAGCATTTT
J: TRBJ1-5; V: TRBV28; size: many; D: TRBD1; CDR3: CASSFRGPYSNQPQHF; DNA: TGTGCCAGCAGTTTCAGGGGGCCTTATAGCAATCAGCCCCAGCATTTT
J: TRBJ2-5; V: TRBV12-3/TRBV12-4; size: NA; D: NA; CDR3: CASSPLGKGAYQETQYF; DNA: TGTGCCAGCAGCCCCTTGGGGAAGGGCGCGTACCAAGAGACCCAGTACTTC
J: TRBJ1-5; V: TRBV19; size: NA; D: NA; CDR3: CASSNRKYQPQHF; DNA: TGTGCCAGTAGTAACAGGAAATACCAGCCCCAGCATTTT
J: TRBJ1-1; V: TRBV12-3/TRBV12-4; size: NA; D: NA; CDR3: CASSTATNTEAFF; DNA: TGTGCCAGCAGTACGGCTACGAACACTGAAGCTTTCTTT
J: TRBJ1-2; V: TRBV10-2; size: few; D: NA; CDR3: CASSDLYGYTF; DNA: TGCGCCAGCAGTGACCTCTATGGCTACACCTTC
J: TRBJ2-5; V: TRBV6-5; size: few; D: TRBD1; CDR3: CASSSWTGETQYF; DNA: TGTGCCAGCAGTTCATGGACAGGAGAGACCCAGTACTTC
J: TRBJ1-2; V: TRBV27; size: few; D: NA; CDR3: CASSLGGIYGYTF; DNA: TGTGCCAGCAGTTTGGGAGGAATCTATGGCTACACCTTC
J: TRBJ1-1; V: TRBV12-3/TRBV12-4; size: many; D: NA; CDR3: CASSFFRGAHLNTEAFF; DNA: TGTGCCAGCAGTTTTTTTCGGGGGGCACACCTGAACACTGAAGCTTTCTTT
J: TRBJ2-2; V: TRBV5-1; size: many; D: NA; CDR3: CASSLDRNTGELFF; DNA: TGCGCCAGCAGCTTGGACAGAAACACCGGGGAGCTGTTTTTT
J: TRBJ1-5; V: TRBV4-1; size: many; D: TRBD1; CDR3: CASSPTGLPPQPQHF; DNA: TGCGCCAGCAGCCCGACAGGGTTGCCCCCTCAGCCCCAGCATTTT
J: TRBJ1-1; V: TRBV30; size: many; D: NA; CDR3: CAWSVSGDTEAFF; DNA: TGTGCCTGGAGTGTATCCGGGGACACTGAAGCTTTCTTT
J: TRBJ2-7; V: TRBV28; size: many; D: TRBD2; CDR3: CASSTPGLAYEQYF; DNA: TGTGCCAGCAGTACACCCGGACTAGCTTACGAGCAGTACTTC
J: TRBJ1-1; V: TRBV9; size: many; D: NA; CDR3: CASSVSGGDTEAFF; DNA: TGTGCCAGCAGCGTGAGTGGAGGGGACACTGAAGCTTTCTTT
J: TRBJ1-1; V: TRBV15; size: NA; D: NA; CDR3: CATSRGAPTEAFF; DNA: TGTGCCACCAGCAGAGGTGCGCCTACCGAAGCTTTCTTT
J: TRBJ2-7; V: TRBV19; size: many; D: NA; CDR3: CASRGLAGSSYEQYF; DNA: TGTGCCAGTAGAGGCCTTGCGGGCTCCTCCTACGAGCAGTACTTC
J: TRBJ1-1; V: TRBV12-3/TRBV12-4; size: many; D: TRBD1; CDR3: CASSGQGNPEAFF; DNA: TGTGCCAGCAGCGGACAGGGGAACCCTGAAGCTTTCTTT
J: TRBJ2-7; V: TRBV28; size: many; D: TRBD1; CDR3: CASNLGGRGSYEQYF; DNA: TGTGCCAGCAATTTAGGGGGCAGGGGGTCCTACGAGCAGTACTTC
J: TRBJ1-1; V: TRBV12-3/TRBV12-4; size: few; D: NA; CDR3: CASSPAREGKSTEAFF; DNA: TGTGCCAGCAGTCCCGCGAGGGAGGGTAAAAGCACTGAAGCTTTCTTT
J: TRBJ2-5; V: TRBV27; size: few; D: TRBD1; CDR3: CASSYTQGAGETQYF; DNA: TGTGCCAGCAGTTACACACAGGGGGCGGGGGAGACCCAGTACTTC